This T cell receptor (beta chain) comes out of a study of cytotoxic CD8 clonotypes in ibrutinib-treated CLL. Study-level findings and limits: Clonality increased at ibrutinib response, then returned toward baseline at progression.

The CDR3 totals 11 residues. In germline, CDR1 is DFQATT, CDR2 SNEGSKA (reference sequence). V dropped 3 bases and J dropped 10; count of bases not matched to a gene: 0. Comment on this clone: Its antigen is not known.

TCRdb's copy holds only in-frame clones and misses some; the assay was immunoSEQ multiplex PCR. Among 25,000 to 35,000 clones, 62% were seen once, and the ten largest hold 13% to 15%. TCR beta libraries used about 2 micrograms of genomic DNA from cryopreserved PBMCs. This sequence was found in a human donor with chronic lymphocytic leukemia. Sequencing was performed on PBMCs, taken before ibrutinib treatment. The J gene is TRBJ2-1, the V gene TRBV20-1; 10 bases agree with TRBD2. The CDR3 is CSARTSGEQFF. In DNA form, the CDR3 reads TGCAGTGCTAGGACTAGCGGGGAGCAGTTCTTC.